These 23 T cell receptor beta chains share one sample of origin, sequenced in a study of blood T cell repertoires in COVID-19. Sequencing used immunoSEQ multiplex PCR; TCRdb keeps in-frame clones, though not all of them. Here the sample spans about 70,000 clones, 75% to 85% being singletons. Input material: peripheral blood. The source of these receptors is a man aged 25 to 40 with COVID-19, enrolled during active disease.

The chain joins TRBV19 to TRBJ1-1; TRBD1 is a possible D gene (5 bases). Trimming took 5 bases from V and 6 from J, leaving 13 bases between them. Germline V gene lookup returns CDR1 LNHDA and CDR2 SQIVND (reference sequence). The CDR3 is 13 amino acids. CDR3 in DNA: TGTGCCAGTAGTCCCCGGGGAGGGGCTGAAGCTTTCTTT. Translation gives CASSPRGGAEAFF.

The gene calls are TRBV5-5 and TRBJ2-1; TRBD2 might be the D (5 bases). The CDR3 consists of 15 residues. Trimming shortened V by 0 bases and J by 4 bases, and 11 bases separated the two germline ends. Germline V gene lookup returns CDR1 SGHKS and CDR2 YYEKEE (reference sequence). The CDR3 protein is CASSLGRGQYNEQFF. The CDR3 DNA reads as TGTGCCAGCAGCTTGGGACGAGGGCAGTACAATGAGCAGTTCTTC.

This clone was observed a few times. The chain uses TRBV11-2 and TRBJ2-7, with 8 positions matching TRBD1. Unmatched junction bases numbered 3, after V lost 2 bases and J lost 3 bases. The CDR3 covers 14 residues. Germline V gene data show CDR1 as SGHAT and CDR2 as FQNNGV. CDR3 in amino acids: CASSLRQGFYEQYF. CDR3 coding DNA: TGTGCCAGCAGCTTAAGACAGGGGTTCTACGAGCAGTACTTC.

This clone was picked up a small number of times. The chain employs TRBV2 and TRBJ2-1, with D maybe TRBD2 (5 bases). Germline CDR1 reads SNHLY; CDR2 reads FYNNEI. This CDR3 contains 14 residues. The V end was cut by 6 bases, the J end by 10 bases, with 19 bases between. The CDR3 DNA reads TGTGCCAGCAGCCCGGACTCGACGGTGTGGGAGCAGTTCTTC. Amino acids: CASSPDSTVWEQFF. Filled out from reference TRBV2 and TRBJ2-1, the complete variable domain reads EPEVTQTPSHQVTQMGQEVILRCVPISNHLYFYWYRQILGQKVEFLVSFYNNEISEKSEIFDDQFSVERPDGSNFTLKIRSTKLEDSAMYFCASSPDSTVWEQFFGPGTRLTVL.

V is TRBV28 and J is TRBJ1-3; TRBD1 agrees at 9 bases. The CDR3 sequence is 17 residues long. CDR1 is MDHEN and CDR2 is SYDVKM in the germline V gene. V gave up 7 bases and J gave up 3 bases; unmatched junction bases: 13. The DNA for the CDR3 is TGTGCCAGCAACTCCATCTGGACAGGGGTCCTTGGAAACACCATATATTTT. This gives the protein CASNSIWTGVLGNTIYF.

The V call is TRBV30, the J call TRBJ1-3; D unresolved. CDR3 length: 18 amino acids. CDR1 is GTSNPN and CDR2 is SVGIG in the germline V gene (reference sequence). V lost 0 bases, J lost 4 bases, and 22 bases lay in between. CDR3: CAWSVRAGPKGRGNTIYF. CDR3 nucleotides: TGTGCCTGGAGTGTGAGGGCAGGCCCTAAAGGAAGAGGAAACACCATATATTTT.

The rearrangement joins TRBV23-1 to TRBJ2-7; 7 bases match TRBD1. TRBV23-1 carries the ORF label, with uncertain function. After removal of 0 bases from V and 7 bases from J, the junction contained 9 bases not matched to a gene. CDR3 length: 15 residues. CDR3 coding DNA: TGCGCCAGCAGTCAATCGAAACAGGGGCTCGGGGAGCAGTACTTC. Its protein product is CASSQSKQGLGEQYF.

The rearrangement joins TRBV19 to TRBJ2-1, with D perhaps TRBD1 (5 bases). V lost 8 bases and J lost 8, with 16 bases in between. The germline CDR1 and CDR2 sequences are LNHDA and SQIVND (reference sequence). CDR3 length equals 13 residues. CDR3 region: CASGRTGVHEQFF. The CDR3 DNA reads as TGTGCCAGTGGCCGTACAGGAGTCCATGAGCAGTTCTTC.

V gene TRBV28 combines with J gene TRBJ2-4, with unresolved D. V lost 2 bases to trimming and J lost 10 bases, with 12 bases between them. The germline gives CDR1 MDHEN, CDR2 SYDVKM. This CDR3 has 13 residues. The CDR3 region is CASSLVRPQIQYF. The CDR3 DNA follows: TGTGCCAGCAGTTTAGTCAGGCCCCAAATTCAGTACTTC.

The chain couples TRBV14 to TRBJ2-3, with D maybe TRBD2 (6 bases). With 2 bases removed from V and 6 bases from J, the gap between germline ends came to 12 bases. Germline values: CDR1 SGHDN, CDR2 FVKESK. This CDR3 has 14 amino acids. CDR3 sequence reads: CASSQNGRLDTQYF. The CDR3 nucleotides read TGTGCCAGCAGCCAAAATGGGAGGCTGGATACGCAGTATTTT.

This clone was detected only once. The chain has TRBV5-6 and TRBJ1-3; no clear D gene. Trimming took off 2 bases at V and 0 bases at J, with 6 bases between the two ends. Germline V gene data show CDR1 as SGHDT and CDR2 as YYEEEE. The CDR3 runs to 14 residues. The CDR3 sequence is CASSLENSGNTIYF. DNA for the CDR3: TGTGCCAGCAGCTTAGAGAACTCTGGAAACACCATATATTTT.

The chain combines TRBV7-2 with TRBJ2-5; TRBD2 matches at 11 bases. Germline assignment: CDR1 SGHTA and CDR2 FQGNSA. Trimming cost V 1 base and J 7 bases; bases outside gene matches: 14. This CDR3 is built from 18 residues. This CDR3 reads CASSLGRTSGSFRVTQYF. DNA for the CDR3: TGTGCCAGCAGCTTAGGCCGCACTAGCGGGAGCTTTAGGGTGACCCAGTACTTC.

The chain carries TRBV11-2 and TRBJ2-1; 11 bases are shared with TRBD1. The V gene end was trimmed by 6 bases and the J gene end by 4 bases; junction bases not matched to a gene: 5. The germline gives CDR1 SGHAT, CDR2 FQNNGV. This CDR3 has 15 amino acids. CDR3 sequence reads: CASRTGTGGYNEQFF. The CDR3 DNA is TGTGCCAGCAGAACCGGGACAGGGGGATACAATGAGCAGTTCTTC.

This sequence joins TRBV4-2 and TRBJ1-6, with unresolved D. The CDR3 runs to 17 residues. Germline V gene data show CDR1 as LGHNA and CDR2 as YNFKEQ. V was pared by 0 bases and J by 8 bases, with 17 bases between. The DNA for the CDR3 is TGTGCCAGCAGCCAAGAGCCTCCACTTGGTACTCATTCACCCCTCCACTTT. Encoded protein: CASSQEPPLGTHSPLHF.

The J gene is TRBJ2-5, the V gene TRBV9, with 9 positions matching TRBD1. V was clipped by 0 bases and J by 2 bases; unmatched bases: 2. The germline gives CDR1 SGDLS, CDR2 YYNGEE. There are 15 residues in the CDR3. The CDR3 DNA reads TGTGCCAGCAGCGTAGACAGGGGGCGTCAAGAGACCCAGTACTTC. The encoded protein is CASSVDRGRQETQYF. Combining the CDR3 with reference TRBV9 and TRBJ2-5 gives the whole variable domain DSGVTQTPKHLITATGQRVTLRCSPRSGDLSVYWYQQSLDQGLQFLIQYYNGEERAKGNILERFSAQQFPDLHSELNLSSLELGDSALYFCASSVDRGRQETQYFGPGTRLLVL.

V gene TRBV18 combines with J gene TRBJ2-7; TRBD2 might be the D (5 bases). This CDR3 is built from 13 residues. The ends were cut back, 6 bases at V and 1 base at J, with 10 bases in the middle. Germline lookup yields CDR1 KGHSH and CDR2 LQKENI. The CDR3 region is CASSREMSYEQYF. CDR3 DNA sequence: TGTGCCAGCTCGAGGGAGATGTCCTACGAGCAGTACTTC.

The chain is built from TRBV9 and TRBJ2-3; the match to TRBD2 covers 8 bases. The CDR3 runs to 15 residues. The V gene's germline CDR1 is SGDLS and CDR2 YYNGEE. The V gene end was trimmed by 0 bases and the J gene end by 0 bases; junction bases not matched to a gene: 0. CDR3 sequence: CASSVASGSTDTQYF. DNA of the CDR3: TGTGCCAGCAGCGTAGCTAGCGGGAGCACAGATACGCAGTATTTT.

The chain joins TRBV11-2 to TRBJ1-3; D gene ambiguous. CDR3 size: 14 residues. The germline V and J ends were trimmed by 5 bases and 0 bases, with 8 bases remaining between them. Germline-derived CDR1 and CDR2 are SGHAT and FQNNGV. CDR3 region: CASSPHRSGNTIYF. In nucleotides, the CDR3 is TGTGCCAGCAGCCCACATCGCTCTGGAAACACCATATATTTT.

The J gene is TRBJ1-3, the V gene TRBV27; no reliable D call. This CDR3 spans 13 amino acids. CDR1 and CDR2 from the germline V gene are MNHEY and SMNVEV (reference sequence). V was trimmed by 6 bases and J by 4 bases, leaving 10 bases between them. CDR3 region: CASRGGPGNTIYF. CDR3 sequence (DNA): TGTGCCAGCAGGGGAGGTCCAGGAAACACCATATATTTT.

The V gene is TRBV19, the J gene TRBJ2-1; tentative D call: TRBD2 (5 bases). Between the trimmed V and J ends, which lost 4 bases and 7 bases, there was a span of 11 bases. This CDR3 comprises 13 residues. The germline V gene encodes CDR1 LNHDA and CDR2 SQIVND (reference sequence). The CDR3 is CASSTDWTNEQFF. In DNA, the CDR3 is TGTGCCAGTAGTACCGACTGGACTAATGAGCAGTTCTTC.

The V gene is TRBV6-5, the J gene TRBJ2-2, with a possible D match to TRBD1 (5 bases). Trimming took off 8 bases at V and 6 bases at J, with 16 bases between the two ends. CDR3 length: 14 residues. Looked up from germline, CDR1 is MNHEY and CDR2 is SVGAGI. CDR3 protein: CASARSVGAGELFF. The CDR3 DNA sequence: TGTGCCAGCGCGAGGAGTGTAGGGGCCGGGGAGCTGTTTTTT.

The rearrangement links TRBV19 to TRBJ1-5, with 9 positions matching TRBD1. The germline gives CDR1 LNHDA, CDR2 SQIVND (reference sequence). Trimming took 10 bases from V and 4 from J; bases not matched to a gene: 5. The CDR3 has 13 amino acids. CDR3 sequence reads: CATQDRGNQPQHF. As DNA, the CDR3 is TGTGCCACCCAAGACAGGGGGAATCAGCCCCAGCATTTT.

This chain joins TRBV2 and TRBJ1-1; weak D call: TRBD1 (5 bases). Per the germline V gene, CDR1 is SNHLY and CDR2 is FYNNEI. This CDR3 region has 13 residues. Trimming took 3 bases from V and 6 from J, leaving 11 bases between them. As DNA, the CDR3 is TGTGCCAGCAGTGACGGCGGGGACGCTGAAGCTTTCTTT. This translates into CASSDGGDAEAFF.